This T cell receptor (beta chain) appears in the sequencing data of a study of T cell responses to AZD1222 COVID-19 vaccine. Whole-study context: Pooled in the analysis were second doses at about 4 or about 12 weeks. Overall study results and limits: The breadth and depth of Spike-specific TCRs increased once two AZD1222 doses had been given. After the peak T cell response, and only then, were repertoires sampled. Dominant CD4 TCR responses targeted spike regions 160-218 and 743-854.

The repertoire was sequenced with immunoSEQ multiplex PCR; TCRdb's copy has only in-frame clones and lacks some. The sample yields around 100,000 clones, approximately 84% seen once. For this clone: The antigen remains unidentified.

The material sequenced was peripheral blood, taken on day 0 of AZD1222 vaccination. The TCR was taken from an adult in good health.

The CDR3 nucleotides are TGTGCCAGCAGCTCTGAGACCCGGCAGGTGCAGTTCTTC. This codes for CASSSETRQVQFF. The J gene is TRBJ2-1, the V gene TRBV7-9; D gene uncertain. With 4 bases removed from V and 12 bases from J, the gap between germline ends came to 16 bases. Per the germline V gene, CDR1 is SEHNR and CDR2 is FQNEAQ (reference sequence). CDR3 length: 13 residues.